A selection of T cell receptor beta chains follows, all from one sample in a study of OX40 agonist ivuxolimab in advanced cancers. TCRdb's table, derived via immunoSEQ multiplex PCR, lists solely in-frame clones and lacks some. The table shows approximately 40,000 clones, with approximately 81% occurring only once. The sample here was CD4+ or CD8+ T cells sorted from blood, taken in a trial of the OX40 agonist ivuxolimab. These receptors were collected from an adult with an advanced solid tumor such as melanoma, head and neck, liver or kidney cancer. Both conserved end residues are part of each CDR3. D genes are given only for firm matches. Where a row states a size, it is once, few, many or the class of an expanded clone; other rows omit it.

clone size	V gene	D gene	J gene	CDR3 DNA	CDR3 protein
-	TRBV13	-	TRBJ1-3	TGTGCCAGCAGTCTTCCGACAGATGGAAACACCATATATTTT	CASSLPTDGNTIYF
-	TRBV4-3	-	TRBJ2-1	TGCGCCAGCAGCCCCTCCCCCGGGCCCTTCAATGAGCAGTTCTTC	CASSPSPGPFNEQFF
once	TRBV27	-	TRBJ2-7	TGTGCCAGCAGTGGGACATCCTACGAGCAGTACTTC	CASSGTSYEQYF
-	TRBV30	-	TRBJ2-3	TGTGCCTGGAGTATCACAGATACGCAGTATTTT	CAWSITDTQYF
-	TRBV6-5	TRBD1	TRBJ2-7	TGTGCCAGCGGGACAGGCGATACTTCCTACGAGCAGTACTTC	CASGTGDTSYEQYF
-	TRBV5-6	-	TRBJ2-5	TGTGCCAGCAGGGCTGAAGGGAGGGAGACCCAGTACTTC	CASRAEGRETQYF
-	TRBV7-2	-	TRBJ1-1	TGTGCCAGCAGCTTAGGGGGGAGAACTGAAGCTTTCTTT	CASSLGGRTEAFF
-	TRBV27	-	TRBJ1-1	TGTGCCAGCAGTTCCATCCTCAGGGCCCACACTGAAGCTTTCTTT	CASSSILRAHTEAFF
-	TRBV6-5	TRBD1	TRBJ1-1	TGTGCCAGCAGCCCTTACCTGACAGGGAATAGTGAAGCTTTCTTT	CASSPYLTGNSEAFF
-	TRBV5-4	-	TRBJ1-4	TGTGCCAGCAGCTTGGAGGGGACGGACGAAAAACTGTTTTTT	CASSLEGTDEKLFF
-	TRBV13	-	TRBJ2-2	TGTGCCAGCAGCCCCGTGGCACTCGGAGACACCGGGGAGCTGTTTTTT	CASSPVALGDTGELFF
-	TRBV19	TRBD1	TRBJ2-5	TGTGCCAGTAGTATAAAGGGGGCAGGGGAGACCCAGTACTTC	CASSIKGAGETQYF
-	TRBV6-1	-	TRBJ1-5	TGTGCCAGCGAATTGGGACGGAATAGCAATCAGCCCCAGCATTTT	CASELGRNSNQPQHF
-	TRBV27	TRBD2	TRBJ2-5	TGTGCCAGCATGGATCTAGCGGGGTCCTCGGGGGAGACCCAGTACTTC	CASMDLAGSSGETQYF
-	TRBV5-4	-	TRBJ1-1	TGTGCCAGCAGCCTTCACCCTGGGACAACGAACACTGAAGCTTTCTTT	CASSLHPGTTNTEAFF
-	TRBV7-3	-	TRBJ2-3	TGTGCCAGCAGCTTGGGCGCAGATACGCAGTATTTT	CASSLGADTQYF